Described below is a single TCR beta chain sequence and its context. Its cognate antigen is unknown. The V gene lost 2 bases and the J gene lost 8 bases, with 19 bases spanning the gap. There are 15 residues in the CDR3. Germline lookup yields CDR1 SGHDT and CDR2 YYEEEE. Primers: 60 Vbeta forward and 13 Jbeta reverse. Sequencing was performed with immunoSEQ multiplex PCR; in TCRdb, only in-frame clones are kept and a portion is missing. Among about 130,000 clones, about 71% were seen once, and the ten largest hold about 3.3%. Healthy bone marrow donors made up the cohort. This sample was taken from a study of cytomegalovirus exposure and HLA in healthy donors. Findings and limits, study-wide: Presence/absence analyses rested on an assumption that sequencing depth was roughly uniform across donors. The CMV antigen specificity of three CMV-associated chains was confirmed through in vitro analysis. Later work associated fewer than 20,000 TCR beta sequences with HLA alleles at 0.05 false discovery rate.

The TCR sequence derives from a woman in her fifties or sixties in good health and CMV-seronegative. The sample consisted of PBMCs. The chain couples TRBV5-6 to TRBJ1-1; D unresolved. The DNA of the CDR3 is TGTGCCAGCAGCTTAGTTAGCGGCCCCGGCATAGAAGCTTTCTTT. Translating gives CASSLVSGPGIEAFF.